The 19 T cell receptor beta chains presented below share a single source sample, sequenced in a study of blood T cells in healthy people across ages. Alongside a J-beta primer mix, a sample-barcoded 5' primer served in a second PCR lasting about 6 to 11 cycles. Each CDR3 protein is one row after TCRdb ran MiXCR on the 5' RACE reads. The table has some 940,000 distinct CDR3 sequences, 25% to 30% seen once. These same data were also listed under a study on T cells of mothers and their children.

The sample taken for sequencing was blood. The receptors were gathered from a woman aged 35 to 49 in good health.

Note on this clonotype: Given a much more abundant clone one base away, this may be a read error. The CDR3 loop is CATSDCGGEFNEQFF. CDR3 nucleotides: TGTGCCACCAGTGATTGTGGGGGGGAGTTCAATGAGCAGTTCTTC. The chain carries TRBV24-1 and TRBJ2-1; 7 bases are a match to TRBD2. CDR3 length: 15 amino acids. The junction had 6 bases not matched to a gene; V was cut back by 2 bases and J by 6 bases. CDR1 and CDR2 from the germline V gene are KGHDR and SFDVKD.

For this clonotype: A much larger clone lies one base from this, so it may be a read error. The rearrangement uses TRBV5-1 and TRBJ2-7; D perhaps matches TRBD1 (6 bases). V shed 0 bases and J shed 3 bases, with 13 bases lying between them. The CDR3 runs 15 residues. Germline V gene lookup returns CDR1 SGHRS and CDR2 YFSETQ. DNA of the CDR3: TGCGCCAGCAGCTTGGGAGCAACAGGGTACTACGAGCAGTACTTC. Protein: CASSLGATGYYEQYF.

The chain couples TRBV5-5 to TRBJ1-2; a weak D match, TRBD1 (6 bases). The V and J ends lost 6 bases and 4 bases respectively, with 13 bases between them. From germline, CDR1 is SGHKS and CDR2 YYEKEE (reference sequence). The CDR3 loop spans 13 amino acids. CDR3 in amino acids: CASNTQGSYGYTF. As DNA, the CDR3 is TGTGCCAGCAACACACAGGGCAGCTATGGCTACACCTTC.

Notes on this clonotype: Germline and junction disagree at one end, which may indicate a read error. The chain joins TRBV6-2 or TRBV6-3 to TRBJ2-5; D ambiguous. CDR1 and CDR2 from the germline V gene are MNHEY and SVGEGT. The CDR3 spans 14 residues. Written as DNA, the CDR3 is TGTGCCAGCAGTTACGTTGACACCCAAGAGACCCAGTACTTT. Protein sequence: CASSYVDTQETQYF.

This clonotype was counted between two and nine times. The chain carries TRBV28 and TRBJ1-4; D perhaps matches TRBD1 (5 bases). CDR3 length: 14 residues. The ends were cut back, 6 bases at V and 14 bases at J, with 22 bases in the middle. Per the germline V gene, CDR1 is MDHEN and CDR2 is SYDVKM. The CDR3 protein is CASSPGTGRGRLFF. The DNA of the CDR3 is TGTGCCAGCAGCCCCGGGACGGGAAGAGGAAGGCTGTTTTTT.

The chain links TRBV7-3 to TRBJ2-1; a possible D gene is TRBD2 (6 bases). Between the trimmed V and J ends, which lost 5 bases and 6 bases, there was a span of 14 bases. CDR1 and CDR2 from the germline V gene are SGHTA and FQGTGA. This CDR3 has 14 amino acids. DNA for the CDR3: TGTGCCAGCAGCAATGAGGACGGGGGCAATGAGCAGTTCTTC. Amino acids: CASSNEDGGNEQFF.

This chain links TRBV6-5 with TRBJ2-7; 8 positions agree with TRBD1. With the DNA end fitting TRBJ2-5 better, the J assignment may be wrong. This CDR3 has 14 residues. Germline CDR1 and CDR2: MNHEY and SVGAGI. CDR3 sequence reads: CASARDRSQETQYF. In nucleotides, the CDR3 is TGTGCCAGCGCGCGGGACAGGAGCCAAGAGACCCAGTACTTC.

This clonotype showed up just once. V and J are TRBV5-1 and TRBJ2-2; unclear D gene. The CDR3 runs 16 residues. The V end lost 0 bases, the J end lost 7 bases, and 16 bases lay between the germline ends. In germline, CDR1 is SGHRS, CDR2 YFSETQ. The CDR3: CASSLAETPFGGELFF. In DNA form, the CDR3 reads TGCGCCAGCAGCTTGGCAGAGACCCCTTTTGGCGGGGAGCTGTTTTTT. The whole variable domain, remainder taken from reference TRBV5-1 and TRBJ2-2, is KAGVTQTPRYLIKTRGQQVTLSCSPISGHRSVSWYQQTPGQGLQFLFEYFSETQRNKGNFPGRFSGRQFSNSRSEMNVSTLELGDSALYLCASSLAETPFGGELFFGEGSRLTVL.

The table lists this clonotype with many counts. V usage is TRBV10-3 and J usage is TRBJ2-7, with D unresolved. Trimming removed 4 bases at V and 0 bases at J, with 7 bases between. Germline CDR1 reads ENHRY; CDR2 reads SYGVKD. This CDR3 has 13 residues. The CDR3 loop reads CAISALGSYEQYF. Here the CDR3 DNA reads TGTGCCATCAGTGCCCTGGGCTCCTACGAGCAGTACTTC.

This clonotype was counted many times. CDR3 sequence reads: CASSFSADRNEQFF. The CDR3 nucleotides are TGTGCCAGCAGCTTTAGCGCCGACCGAAATGAGCAGTTCTTC. The chain recombines TRBV7-2 with TRBJ2-1; D possibly corresponds to TRBD2 (5 bases). The CDR3 contains 14 residues. Between the trimmed V and J ends, which lost 3 bases and 7 bases, there was a span of 13 bases. Germline CDR1 SGHTA, CDR2 FQGNSA. Looking up the rest from reference TRBV7-2 and TRBJ2-1 gives the full variable domain: GAGVSQSPSNKVTEKGKDVELRCDPISGHTALYWYRQSLGQGLEFLIYFQGNSAPDKSGLPSDRFSAERTGGSVSTLTIQRTQQEDSAVYLCASSFSADRNEQFFGPGTRLTVL.

This chain uses TRBV27 with TRBJ1-2; TRBD1 aligns across 7 bases. V lost 4 bases, J lost 8 bases, and 13 bases stayed unmatched. This CDR3 spans 15 amino acids. Germline loops: CDR1 MNHEY, CDR2 SMNVEV (reference sequence). The CDR3 loop reads CASSSTPDRDRGYTF. The CDR3 coding sequence is TGTGCCAGCAGTTCAACCCCAGACAGGGACCGCGGCTACACCTTC.

This clonotype was seen only a few times. A much larger clone lies one base from this, so it may be a read error. The V call is TRBV9, the J call TRBJ2-7, with D perhaps matching TRBD2 (5 bases). The CDR3 spans 14 residues. CDR1 SGDLS and CDR2 YYNGEE come from the germline V gene. The ends were cut back, 3 bases at V and 3 bases at J, with 13 bases in the middle. The CDR3 sequence is CASSGAIAGYEQYF. CDR3 bases: TGTGCCAGCAGCGGAGCTATTGCGGGCTACGAGCAGTACTTC. Using reference TRBV9 and TRBJ2-7 for the parts outside the CDR3, the full variable domain is DSGVTQTPKHLITATGQRVTLRCSPRSGDLSVYWYQQSLDQGLQFLIQYYNGEERAKGNILERFSAQQFPDLHSELNLSSLELGDSALYFCASSGAIAGYEQYFGPGTRLTVT.

This clonotype was detected only a few times. The chain employs TRBV5-6 and TRBJ2-4; either TRBD1 or TRBD2 may supply D (5 bases each). Germline CDR1 SGHDT, CDR2 YYEEEE. This CDR3 contains 17 residues. The germline V and J ends were trimmed by 5 bases and 1 base, with 19 bases remaining between them. The CDR3 spells CASSPGWMGEAKNIQYF. CDR3 in DNA: TGTGCCAGCAGTCCGGGATGGATGGGGGAGGCCAAAAACATTCAGTACTTC.

The chain employs TRBV2 and TRBJ2-7; 11 nucleotides agree with TRBD1. CDR1 SNHLY and CDR2 FYNNEI come from the germline V gene. The CDR3 totals 17 residues. The trim removed 2 bases at V and 4 bases at J, leaving 10 bases unmatched. CDR3 amino acids: CASSETTPGQGVYEQYF. CDR3 nucleotides: TGTGCCAGCAGTGAAACAACACCGGGACAGGGGGTGTACGAGCAGTACTTC.

The table lists this clonotype with many counts. The chain couples TRBV4-2 to TRBJ2-3, with 8 bases identical to TRBD2. Germline trimming cut 3 bases from V and 6 bases from J; bases unmatched to any gene: 14. Looked up from germline, CDR1 is LGHNA and CDR2 is YNFKEQ. The CDR3 has 17 amino acids. The CDR3 DNA reads as TGTGCCAGCAGCCAGGAAGCGATCGGGGGGGCCGCCGATACGCAGTATTTT. This gives the protein CASSQEAIGGAADTQYF.

Remarks on this clonotype: This clone may be a read error of a much larger clone one base away. The chain employs TRBV6-4 and TRBJ2-2; TRBD1 agrees at 8 bases. CDR1 is MRHNA and CDR2 is SNTAGT in the germline V gene. The CDR3 has 13 residues. CDR3 in DNA: TGTGCCAGCAGGGACAGGGACACCGGGGAGCGGTTTTTT. Its protein is CASRDRDTGERFF.

This chain uses TRBV20-1 with TRBJ1-2, with 7 bases lining up with TRBD1. CDR1 DFQATT and CDR2 SNEGSKA come from the germline V gene (reference sequence). Trimming took 3 bases from V and 7 from J; bases not matched to a gene: 17. There are 16 residues in the CDR3. The CDR3 loop reads CSASRGRGRRLGGYTF. Written as DNA, the CDR3 is TGCAGTGCTAGCAGGGGTAGGGGGCGAAGGTTGGGTGGCTACACCTTC.

This clonotype has a single count. Germline is not matched at one junction end, which may reflect a read error. This sequence joins TRBV6-2 or TRBV6-3 and TRBJ2-1; 9 nucleotides match TRBD2. In germline, CDR1 is MNHEY, CDR2 SVGEGT. The CDR3 contains 15 residues. The CDR3 here is CASSDGLARNNGQFF. The CDR3 DNA reads TGTGCCAGCAGCGACGGACTAGCGAGAAACAATGGGCAGTTCTTC.

The chain employs TRBV7-9 and TRBJ2-6; D unclear. V was clipped by 6 bases and J by 5 bases, with 5 bases between them. The CDR3 loop spans 12 amino acids. CDR1 is SEHNR and CDR2 is FQNEAQ in the germline V gene (reference sequence). The CDR3: CASSRRANVLTF. For the CDR3, the DNA is TGTGCCAGCAGTCGAAGGGCCAACGTCCTGACTTTC.